This TCR beta chain emerged from a study of T cell repertoires in cytomegalovirus infection. About the study: Matching HLA type, along with CMV infection, was indicated by public TCR beta signatures.

TCRdb reanalysed the reads using MiXCR and keeps one entry per CDR3 protein. Counted here are around 300,000 distinct CDR3 sequences, 8% to 10% occurring once; the ten biggest clones make up around 4.5%. The J segment lost 1 base and the V segment lost 1 base, leaving 2 bases of the junction unmatched. From germline, CDR1 is MGHDK and CDR2 SYGVNS. The CDR3 has 16 amino acids. This TCR was recovered from a human donor in good health (CMV status not recorded). Some clones in this sample may be carry-over from other donors' samples. The rearrangement links TRBV25-1 to TRBJ2-1, with TRBD2 identical over 9 bases. Sequencing was done on a sample of PBMCs. The CDR3 DNA sequence: TGTGCCAGCAGTGAATTAGCGGGAGTATCCTACAATGAGCAGTTCTTC. Its protein is CASSELAGVSYNEQFF.